The clone carrying this TCR beta chain was observed many times. Its antigen remains unidentified. This CDR3 is built from 11 residues. CDR1 and CDR2 from the germline V gene are MNHEY and SVGAGI. The V gene lost 3 bases and the J gene lost 6 bases, with 5 bases spanning the gap. A second PCR, run for about 7 to 12 cycles, used a sample-barcoded 5' primer plus a J-beta primer mix. TCRdb passed the 5' RACE reads through MiXCR, listing each CDR3 protein once. Found here are about 1,500,000 distinct CDR3 sequences, 28% of them singletons; the top ten hold roughly 8.2%. This sample is part of a study of blood T cells in healthy people across ages. As for the study in general: Every two T cells gave about one barcoded beta molecule via template switching. General study points: With age, beta diversity per million T cells declined roughly linearly, significantly by 40. What prevented conclusive comparison of naive and antigen-experienced cells was that PBMCs were unsorted.

PBMCs numbering at least 7 million were isolated per sample. The sequence was collected from a woman in her 30s in good health. Sequencing used blood. The chain couples TRBV6-5 to TRBJ1-2, with D hard to call. CDR3 residues: CASSYADGYTF. The CDR3 nucleotides are TGTGCCAGCAGTTATGCGGATGGCTACACCTTC.